The rows below give T cell receptor beta chains drawn from one sample of a study of T-cell reconstitution after alpha-beta-depleted transplantation in children. MiXCR was run by TCRdb on the PCR reads, yielding one entry per CDR3 protein. Seen here are approximately 1,000,000 distinct CDR3 sequences, 25% to 30% observed once, and the top ten hold over 25%. Sequenced material: PBMCs, mostly from graft donor cells, taken 360 days after TCRalphabeta/CD19-depleted stem cell transplant. These TCRs come from a boy under two years old who had a stem cell transplant for SCID, so the T cells may come from the graft donor. Each CDR3 is given with its conserved first and last residue. Each record gives: CDR3 length, D gene, J gene, V gene, clone size, CDR3 protein, CDR3 DNA. The D gene is left open where the match is weak. Clone size is shown for a subset of rows, as once, few, many or a class of expanded clone.

len: 15; d_gene: .; j_gene: TRBJ1-1; v_gene: TRBV7-8; abundance: few; CDR3aa: CASSLWGPRDGEAFF; CDR3nt: TGTGCCAGCAGCTTATGGGGTCCCAGGGACGGTGAAGCTTTCTTT
len: 13; d_gene: .; j_gene: TRBJ2-7; v_gene: TRBV15; abundance: .; CDR3aa: CATSRLGNYEQYF; CDR3nt: TGTGCCACCAGCAGACTCGGGAACTACGAGCAGTACTTC
len: 14; d_gene: .; j_gene: TRBJ1-5; v_gene: TRBV5-4; abundance: .; CDR3aa: CASSLGLWGQPQHF; CDR3nt: TGTGCCAGCAGCTTGGGACTCTGGGGCCAGCCCCAGCATTTT
len: 18; d_gene: TRBD2; j_gene: TRBJ2-2; v_gene: TRBV11-2; abundance: .; CDR3aa: CASSPGASGGTNTGELFF; CDR3nt: TGTGCCAGCAGCCCAGGGGCTAGCGGGGGCACGAACACCGGGGAGCTGTTTTTT
len: 13; d_gene: .; j_gene: TRBJ2-7; v_gene: TRBV6-1; abundance: .; CDR3aa: CASSRGTDGGQYF; CDR3nt: TGTGCCAGCTCAAGAGGGACGGATGGAGGGCAGTACTTC
len: 15; d_gene: TRBD1; j_gene: TRBJ2-3; v_gene: TRBV29-1; abundance: .; CDR3aa: CSVRRDRVATDTQYF; CDR3nt: TGCAGCGTTCGCCGGGACAGGGTGGCCACAGATACGCAGTATTTT
len: 14; d_gene: .; j_gene: TRBJ2-5; v_gene: TRBV5-1; abundance: many; CDR3aa: CASSLGLVEETQYF; CDR3nt: TGCGCCAGCAGCTTGGGACTAGTCGAAGAGACCCAGTACTTC
len: 13; d_gene: .; j_gene: TRBJ2-7; v_gene: TRBV2; abundance: once; CDR3aa: CASSELREGEQYF; CDR3nt: TGTGCCAGCAGTGAGCTTAGGGAAGGCGAGCAGTACTTC
len: 16; d_gene: TRBD1; j_gene: TRBJ2-2; v_gene: TRBV12-3/TRBV12-4; abundance: few; CDR3aa: CASRLDRDGNTGELFF; CDR3nt: TGTGCCAGCAGACTTGACAGGGACGGGAACACCGGGGAGCTGTTTTTT
len: 14; d_gene: .; j_gene: TRBJ2-3; v_gene: TRBV27; abundance: .; CDR3aa: CASSSQSKGRSQYF; CDR3nt: TGTGCCAGCAGTTCCCAATCCAAAGGCCGATCGCAGTATTTT
len: 16; d_gene: TRBD1; j_gene: TRBJ2-4; v_gene: TRBV4-1; abundance: .; CDR3aa: CASSQYGTVGKNIQYF; CDR3nt: TGCGCCAGCAGCCAGTACGGGACAGTCGGCAAAAACATTCAGTACTTC
len: 19; d_gene: .; j_gene: TRBJ1-1; v_gene: TRBV25-1; abundance: .; CDR3aa: CASSELRGSVWGRGTEAFF; CDR3nt: TGTGCCAGCAGTGAATTACGGGGCTCGGTGTGGGGTCGTGGAACTGAAGCTTTCTTT
len: 14; d_gene: .; j_gene: TRBJ2-7; v_gene: TRBV18; abundance: few; CDR3aa: CASSPPEGAYEQYF; CDR3nt: TGTGCCAGCTCACCCCCGGAGGGCGCCTACGAGCAGTACTTC
len: 13; d_gene: .; j_gene: TRBJ1-4; v_gene: TRBV3-1; abundance: many; CDR3aa: CASSQEVGEKLFF; CDR3nt: TGTGCCAGCAGCCAAGAGGTTGGAGAAAAACTGTTTTTT
len: 18; d_gene: TRBD2; j_gene: TRBJ2-3; v_gene: TRBV4-2; abundance: few; CDR3aa: CASSRLAGGLKGRDTQYF; CDR3nt: TGTGCCAGCAGCCGGCTAGCGGGGGGGCTGAAAGGGAGAGATACGCAGTATTTT
len: 18; d_gene: TRBD2; j_gene: TRBJ2-1; v_gene: TRBV19; abundance: once; CDR3aa: CASSMYRTSGGPYNEQFF; CDR3nt: TGTGCCAGTAGTATGTATCGGACTAGCGGGGGCCCTTACAATGAGCAGTTCTTC
len: 14; d_gene: TRBD1; j_gene: TRBJ1-6; v_gene: TRBV20-1; abundance: few; CDR3aa: CSAHADRDASPLHF; CDR3nt: TGCAGTGCCCATGCTGACAGGGATGCCTCACCCCTCCACTTT
len: 17; d_gene: .; j_gene: TRBJ2-1; v_gene: TRBV9; abundance: few; CDR3aa: CASSHPGGGQGRNEQFF; CDR3nt: TGTGCCAGCAGCCATCCGGGGGGGGGACAGGGTAGGAATGAGCAGTTCTTC
len: 16; d_gene: TRBD1; j_gene: TRBJ2-3; v_gene: TRBV12-3/TRBV12-4; abundance: .; CDR3aa: CASSFRIGTGGDTQYF; CDR3nt: TGTGCCAGCAGTTTCCGAATCGGGACAGGAGGGGATACGCAGTATTTT
len: 13; d_gene: TRBD2; j_gene: TRBJ2-1; v_gene: TRBV20-1; abundance: .; CDR3aa: CSVTGGSYNEQFF; CDR3nt: TGCAGTGTAACGGGGGGTTCCTACAATGAGCAGTTCTTC
len: 14; d_gene: .; j_gene: TRBJ1-1; v_gene: TRBV27; abundance: few; CDR3aa: CASSHRVGDTEAFF; CDR3nt: TGTGCCAGCAGCCACAGGGTAGGGGACACTGAAGCTTTCTTT
len: 14; d_gene: .; j_gene: TRBJ2-5; v_gene: TRBV27; abundance: .; CDR3aa: CASSFSKGQETQYF; CDR3nt: TGTGCCAGCAGTTTTAGTAAGGGCCAAGAGACCCAGTACTTC
len: 15; d_gene: TRBD1; j_gene: TRBJ2-1; v_gene: TRBV5-1; abundance: .; CDR3aa: CASSFLGTENNEQFF; CDR3nt: TGCGCCAGCAGCTTCCTCGGGACAGAAAACAATGAGCAGTTCTTC
len: 17; d_gene: TRBD2; j_gene: TRBJ2-1; v_gene: TRBV20-1; abundance: .; CDR3aa: CSARDWVAGGSYNEQFF; CDR3nt: TGCAGTGCTAGAGATTGGGTTGCGGGGGGCTCCTACAATGAGCAGTTCTTC
len: 14; d_gene: .; j_gene: TRBJ2-1; v_gene: TRBV5-1; abundance: .; CDR3aa: CASRPPSSYNEQFF; CDR3nt: TGCGCCAGTCGACCTCCCAGCTCCTACAATGAGCAGTTCTTC
len: 14; d_gene: .; j_gene: TRBJ1-3; v_gene: TRBV10-3; abundance: .; CDR3aa: CAAADGNSGNTIYF; CDR3nt: TGTGCCGCCGCGGACGGTAACTCTGGAAACACCATATATTTT
len: 12; d_gene: .; j_gene: TRBJ2-7; v_gene: TRBV7-2; abundance: few; CDR3aa: CASSLWTSEQYF; CDR3nt: TGTGCCAGCAGCCTCTGGACCAGCGAGCAGTACTTC
len: 13; d_gene: .; j_gene: TRBJ2-7; v_gene: TRBV29-1; abundance: .; CDR3aa: CSVGDRNENEQYF; CDR3nt: TGCAGCGTTGGCGACAGAAATGAGAACGAGCAGTACTTC
len: 11; d_gene: .; j_gene: TRBJ2-3; v_gene: TRBV20-1; abundance: many; CDR3aa: CSAQDTDTQYF; CDR3nt: TGCAGTGCCCAAGACACGGATACGCAGTATTTT
len: 16; d_gene: .; j_gene: TRBJ1-6; v_gene: TRBV20-1; abundance: few; CDR3aa: CSASRAVGGLNSPLHF; CDR3nt: TGCAGTGCCTCTCGTGCAGTCGGGGGCCTTAATTCACCCCTCCACTTT
len: 16; d_gene: TRBD2; j_gene: TRBJ2-5; v_gene: TRBV18; abundance: few; CDR3aa: CASSPRLAHGEETQYF; CDR3nt: TGTGCCAGCTCTCCCAGACTAGCCCACGGTGAAGAGACCCAGTACTTC
len: 14; d_gene: TRBD1; j_gene: TRBJ2-7; v_gene: TRBV29-1; abundance: few; CDR3aa: CSVEGTGPSYEQYF; CDR3nt: TGCAGCGTTGAAGGGACAGGACCCTCCTACGAGCAGTACTTC
len: 14; d_gene: .; j_gene: TRBJ2-7; v_gene: TRBV5-1; abundance: .; CDR3aa: CASSLRATIYEQYF; CDR3nt: TGCGCCAGCAGCTTGCGAGCCACTATCTACGAGCAGTACTTC
len: 15; d_gene: TRBD1; j_gene: TRBJ2-3; v_gene: TRBV10-3; abundance: few; CDR3aa: CAIATEGQGTDTQYF; CDR3nt: TGTGCCATCGCGACGGAGGGACAGGGCACAGATACGCAGTATTTT
len: 19; d_gene: TRBD1; j_gene: TRBJ2-6; v_gene: TRBV2; abundance: .; CDR3aa: CASIYSGGTGPRGANVLTF; CDR3nt: TGTGCCAGCATATACTCCGGGGGGACAGGGCCTCGTGGGGCCAACGTCCTGACTTTC
len: 16; d_gene: TRBD1; j_gene: TRBJ2-7; v_gene: TRBV12-3/TRBV12-4; abundance: few; CDR3aa: CASSLETGVSSYEQYF; CDR3nt: TGTGCCAGCAGTTTAGAGACAGGGGTAAGCTCCTACGAGCAGTACTTC
len: 14; d_gene: .; j_gene: TRBJ2-7; v_gene: TRBV7-2; abundance: .; CDR3aa: CASSFGSPGYEQYF; CDR3nt: TGTGCCAGCAGCTTTGGGTCCCCGGGATACGAGCAGTACTTC
len: 13; d_gene: TRBD1; j_gene: TRBJ1-5; v_gene: TRBV29-1; abundance: few; CDR3aa: CSVRTGSGQPQHF; CDR3nt: TGCAGCGTAAGGACAGGCTCCGGGCAGCCCCAGCATTTT
len: 18; d_gene: TRBD2; j_gene: TRBJ2-1; v_gene: TRBV7-3; abundance: .; CDR3aa: CASSSGRLAGGRGDEQFF; CDR3nt: TGTGCCAGCAGCTCGGGGCGACTAGCGGGGGGACGTGGAGATGAGCAGTTCTTC
len: 18; d_gene: .; j_gene: TRBJ2-5; v_gene: TRBV6-2/TRBV6-3; abundance: .; CDR3aa: CASSYSRPRVGRQETQYF; CDR3nt: TGTGCCAGCAGTTACTCTCGCCCACGGGTGGGCAGACAAGAGACCCAGTACTTC
len: 16; d_gene: .; j_gene: TRBJ2-1; v_gene: TRBV13; abundance: .; CDR3aa: CASIAHRDPRLDEQFF; CDR3nt: TGTGCCAGCATCGCGCATAGGGACCCCCGCCTGGATGAGCAGTTCTTC
len: 13; d_gene: TRBD1; j_gene: TRBJ1-4; v_gene: TRBV29-1; abundance: few; CDR3aa: CSVARGGSEKLFF; CDR3nt: TGCAGCGTTGCCAGGGGGGGGAGTGAAAAACTGTTTTTT
len: 13; d_gene: .; j_gene: TRBJ1-1; v_gene: TRBV2; abundance: .; CDR3aa: CATLRVGWTEAFF; CDR3nt: TGTGCCACCCTCAGGGTTGGGTGGACTGAAGCTTTCTTT
len: 16; d_gene: .; j_gene: TRBJ2-7; v_gene: TRBV10-3; abundance: .; CDR3aa: CAISDGTGSYLGEQYF; CDR3nt: TGTGCCATCAGTGACGGCACAGGGAGTTACCTCGGCGAGCAGTACTTC
len: 14; d_gene: .; j_gene: TRBJ1-4; v_gene: TRBV7-9; abundance: few; CDR3aa: CASSPPGLNEKLFF; CDR3nt: TGTGCCAGCAGCCCCCCGGGGCTGAATGAAAAACTGTTTTTT
len: 14; d_gene: .; j_gene: TRBJ1-2; v_gene: TRBV2; abundance: few; CDR3aa: CASSEALPGYGYTF; CDR3nt: TGTGCCAGCAGTGAAGCGCTACCGGGCTATGGCTACACCTTC
len: 17; d_gene: .; j_gene: TRBJ2-3; v_gene: TRBV20-1; abundance: .; CDR3aa: CSAIASRVLTSTDTQYF; CDR3nt: TGCAGTGCTATTGCCTCAAGAGTCTTGACTAGCACAGATACGCAGTATTTT
len: 13; d_gene: TRBD2; j_gene: TRBJ2-1; v_gene: TRBV11-2; abundance: many; CDR3aa: CASSQMGGSLSIF; CDR3nt: TGTGCCAGCAGCCAGATGGGGGGGTCCCTCTCGATCTTC
len: 18; d_gene: .; j_gene: TRBJ2-5; v_gene: TRBV20-1; abundance: .; CDR3aa: CSAREGWGQNRPQETQYF; CDR3nt: TGCAGTGCTAGAGAGGGGTGGGGGCAAAACCGGCCCCAAGAGACCCAGTACTTC
len: 15; d_gene: TRBD2; j_gene: TRBJ2-1; v_gene: TRBV5-1; abundance: many; CDR3aa: CASSLTSGGAGEQFF; CDR3nt: TGCGCCAGCAGCCTAACTAGCGGGGGGGCCGGCGAGCAGTTCTTC
len: 13; d_gene: .; j_gene: TRBJ2-7; v_gene: TRBV15; abundance: many; CDR3aa: CATSRDEGGEQYF; CDR3nt: TGTGCCACCAGCAGAGATGAAGGGGGGGAGCAGTACTTC
len: 16; d_gene: TRBD1; j_gene: TRBJ2-7; v_gene: TRBV11-2; abundance: once; CDR3aa: CASSSIRDRGLDEQYF; CDR3nt: TGTGCCAGCAGCTCGATCCGGGACAGGGGATTGGACGAGCAGTACTTC
len: 11; d_gene: .; j_gene: TRBJ2-7; v_gene: TRBV20-1; abundance: few; CDR3aa: CSALIPYEQYF; CDR3nt: TGCAGTGCCCTTATACCCTACGAGCAGTACTTC
len: 19; d_gene: TRBD1; j_gene: TRBJ2-1; v_gene: TRBV10-3; abundance: few; CDR3aa: CAISDRRGGTGQGYNEQFF; CDR3nt: TGTGCCATCAGTGACCGCCGGGGAGGGACGGGACAGGGTTACAATGAGCAGTTCTTC
len: 16; d_gene: TRBD1; j_gene: TRBJ2-7; v_gene: TRBV6-1; abundance: .; CDR3aa: CASSPRSGQKFYEQYF; CDR3nt: TGTGCCAGCAGTCCCAGGTCGGGACAGAAATTCTACGAGCAGTACTTC